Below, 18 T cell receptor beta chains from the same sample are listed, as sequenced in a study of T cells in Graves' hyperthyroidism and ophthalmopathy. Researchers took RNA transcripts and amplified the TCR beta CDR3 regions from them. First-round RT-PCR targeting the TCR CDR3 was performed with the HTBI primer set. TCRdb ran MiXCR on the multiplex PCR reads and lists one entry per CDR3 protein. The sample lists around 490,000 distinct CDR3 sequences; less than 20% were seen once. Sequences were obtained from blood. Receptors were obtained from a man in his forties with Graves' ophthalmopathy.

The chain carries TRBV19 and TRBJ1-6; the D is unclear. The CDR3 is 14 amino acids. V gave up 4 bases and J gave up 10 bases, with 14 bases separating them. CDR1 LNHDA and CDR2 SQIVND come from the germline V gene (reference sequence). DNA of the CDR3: TGTGCCAGTAGTAGGGCAGGAAATGGATCACCCCTCCACTTT. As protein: CASSRAGNGSPLHF. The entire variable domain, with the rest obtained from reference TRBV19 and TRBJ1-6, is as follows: DGGITQSPKYLFRKEGQNVTLSCEQNLNHDAMYWYRQDPGQGLRLIYYSQIVNDFQKGDIAEGYSVSREKKESFPLTVTSAQKNPTAFYLCASSRAGNGSPLHFGNGTRLTVT.

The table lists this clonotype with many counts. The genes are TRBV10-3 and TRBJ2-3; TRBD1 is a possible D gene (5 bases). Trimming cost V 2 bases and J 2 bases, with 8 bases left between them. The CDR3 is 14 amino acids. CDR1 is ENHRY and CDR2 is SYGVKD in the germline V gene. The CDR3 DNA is TGTGCCATCAGTGAGCCGACAGCCACAGATACGCAGTATTTT. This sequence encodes CAISEPTATDTQYF.

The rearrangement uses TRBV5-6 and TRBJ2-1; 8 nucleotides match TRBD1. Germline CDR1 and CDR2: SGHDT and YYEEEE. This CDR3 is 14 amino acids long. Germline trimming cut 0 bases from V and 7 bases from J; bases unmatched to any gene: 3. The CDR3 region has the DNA TGTGCCAGCAGCTTGGGCAGGGGGCGGAATGAGCAGTTCTTC. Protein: CASSLGRGRNEQFF.

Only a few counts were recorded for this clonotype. CDR3 sequence reads: CATSDGGVDEQFF. In DNA form, the CDR3 reads TGTGCCACCAGTGATGGGGGAGTCGATGAGCAGTTCTTC. The gene calls are TRBV24-1 and TRBJ2-1, with D possibly called TRBD1 or TRBD2 (5 bases each). The CDR3 has 13 residues. The germline V gene encodes CDR1 KGHDR and CDR2 SFDVKD. The V end lost 3 bases, the J end lost 8 bases, and 10 bases lay between the germline ends.

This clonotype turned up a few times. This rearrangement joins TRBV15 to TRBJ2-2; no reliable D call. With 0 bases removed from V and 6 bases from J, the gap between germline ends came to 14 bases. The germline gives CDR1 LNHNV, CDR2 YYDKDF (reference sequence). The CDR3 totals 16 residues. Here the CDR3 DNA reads TGTGCCACCAGCAGAGATATTCTTCTCCCGGCCGGGGAGCTGTTTTTT. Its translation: CATSRDILLPAGELFF.

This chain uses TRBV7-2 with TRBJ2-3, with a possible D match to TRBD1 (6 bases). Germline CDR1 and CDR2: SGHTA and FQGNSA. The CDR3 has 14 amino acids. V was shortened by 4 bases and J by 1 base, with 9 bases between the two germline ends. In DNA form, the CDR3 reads TGTGCCAGCAGCTCGTACAGGGGCACAGATACGCAGTATTTT. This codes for CASSSYRGTDTQYF.

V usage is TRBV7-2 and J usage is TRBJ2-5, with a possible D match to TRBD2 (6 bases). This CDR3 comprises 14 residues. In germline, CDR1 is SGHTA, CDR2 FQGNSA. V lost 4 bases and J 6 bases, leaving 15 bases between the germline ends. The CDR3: CASSSGGEPQTQYF. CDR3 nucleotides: TGTGCCAGCAGCTCCGGCGGGGAACCACAGACCCAGTACTTC.

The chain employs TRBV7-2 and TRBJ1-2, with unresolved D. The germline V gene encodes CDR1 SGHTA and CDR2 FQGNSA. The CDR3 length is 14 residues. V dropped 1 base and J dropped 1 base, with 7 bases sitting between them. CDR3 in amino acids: CASSLDSINYGYTF. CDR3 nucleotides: TGTGCCAGCAGCTTAGACAGCATTAACTATGGCTACACCTTC.

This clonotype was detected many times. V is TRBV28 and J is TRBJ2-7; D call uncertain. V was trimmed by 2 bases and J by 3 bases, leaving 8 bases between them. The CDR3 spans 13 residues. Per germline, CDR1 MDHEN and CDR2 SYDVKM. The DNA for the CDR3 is TGTGCCAGCAGTTTAAACAGCAACTACGAGCAGTACTTC. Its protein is CASSLNSNYEQYF.

CDR3 amino acids: CASRQHQGPSISYEQYF. The CDR3 DNA is TGTGCCAGCAGACAGCACCAGGGCCCATCAATCTCCTACGAGCAGTACTTC. This chain links TRBV28 with TRBJ2-7; maybe TRBD1 (5 bases). CDR1 and CDR2 from the germline V gene are MDHEN and SYDVKM. CDR3 length: 17 amino acids. V shed 6 bases and J shed 0 bases, with 21 bases lying between them. Full variable domain (missing parts from reference TRBV28 and TRBJ2-7): DVKVTQSSRYLVKRTGEKVFLECVQDMDHENMFWYRQDPGLGLRLIYFSYDVKMKEKGDIPEGYSVSREKKERFSLILESASTNQTSMYLCASRQHQGPSISYEQYFGPGTRLTVT.

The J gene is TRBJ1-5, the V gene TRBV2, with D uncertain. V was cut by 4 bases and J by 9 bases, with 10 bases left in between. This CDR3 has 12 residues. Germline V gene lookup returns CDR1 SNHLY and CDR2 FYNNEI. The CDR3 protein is CASSAEYGPQHF. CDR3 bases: TGTGCCAGCAGTGCCGAATATGGGCCCCAGCATTTT.

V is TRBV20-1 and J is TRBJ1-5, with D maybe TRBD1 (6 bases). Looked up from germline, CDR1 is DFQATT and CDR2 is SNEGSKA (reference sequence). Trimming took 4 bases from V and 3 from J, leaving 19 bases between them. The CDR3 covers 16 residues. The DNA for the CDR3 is TGCAGTGCTATTAGCGGGGGGCGAGGAGTCAATCAGCCCCAGCATTTT. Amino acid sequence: CSAISGGRGVNQPQHF.

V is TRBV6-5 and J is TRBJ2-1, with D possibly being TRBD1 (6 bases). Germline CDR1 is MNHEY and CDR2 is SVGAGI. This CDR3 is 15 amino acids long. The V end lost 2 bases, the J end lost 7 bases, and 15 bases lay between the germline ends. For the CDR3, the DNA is TGTGCCAGCAGTTACGAGGCAGGGGTTGAAAATGAGCAGTTCTTC. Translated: CASSYEAGVENEQFF.

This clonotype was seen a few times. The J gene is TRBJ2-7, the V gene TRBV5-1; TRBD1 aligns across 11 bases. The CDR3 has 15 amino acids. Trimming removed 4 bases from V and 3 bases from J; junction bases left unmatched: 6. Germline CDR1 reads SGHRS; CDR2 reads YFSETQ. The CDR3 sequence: CASSDRTGGLYEQYF. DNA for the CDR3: TGCGCCAGCAGCGACCGGACAGGGGGCCTCTACGAGCAGTACTTC.

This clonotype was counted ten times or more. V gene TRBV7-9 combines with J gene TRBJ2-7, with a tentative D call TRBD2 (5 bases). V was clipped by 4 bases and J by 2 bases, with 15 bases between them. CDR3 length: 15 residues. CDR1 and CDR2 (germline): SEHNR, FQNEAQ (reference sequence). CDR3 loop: CASSSTQGSPYEQYF. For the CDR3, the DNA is TGTGCCAGCAGCTCTACACAAGGGAGCCCCTACGAGCAGTACTTC.

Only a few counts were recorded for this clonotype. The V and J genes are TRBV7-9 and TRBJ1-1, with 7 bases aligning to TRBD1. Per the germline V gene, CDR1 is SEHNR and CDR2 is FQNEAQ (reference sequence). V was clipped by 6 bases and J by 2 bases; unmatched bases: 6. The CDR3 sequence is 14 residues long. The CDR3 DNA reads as TGTGCCAGCAGTCCGGGACAGATTAACACTGAAGCTTTCTTT. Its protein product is CASSPGQINTEAFF.

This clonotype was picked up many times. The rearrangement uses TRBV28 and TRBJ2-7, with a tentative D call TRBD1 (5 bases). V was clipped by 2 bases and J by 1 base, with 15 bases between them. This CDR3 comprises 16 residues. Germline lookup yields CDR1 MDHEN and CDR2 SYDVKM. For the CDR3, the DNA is TGTGCCAGCAGTTTAGGGATGGGGCAGGGTTCCTACGAGCAGTACTTC. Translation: CASSLGMGQGSYEQYF. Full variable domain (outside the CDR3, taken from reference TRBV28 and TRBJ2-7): DVKVTQSSRYLVKRTGEKVFLECVQDMDHENMFWYRQDPGLGLRLIYFSYDVKMKEKGDIPEGYSVSREKKERFSLILESASTNQTSMYLCASSLGMGQGSYEQYFGPGTRLTVT.

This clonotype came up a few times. The CDR3 spells CAGPGTPKVNYGYTF. Here the CDR3 DNA reads TGTGCCGGACCCGGGACCCCGAAGGTGAACTATGGCTACACCTTC. This rearrangement joins TRBV30 to TRBJ1-2, with D possibly matching TRBD1 (5 bases). With 8 bases removed from V and 2 bases from J, the gap between germline ends came to 21 bases. In germline, CDR1 is GTSNPN, CDR2 SVGIG (reference sequence). This CDR3 is built from 15 residues. Using reference TRBV30 and TRBJ1-2 for the parts outside the CDR3, the full variable domain is SQTIHQWPATLVQPVGSPLSLECTVEGTSNPNLYWYRQAAGRGLQLLFYSVGIGQISSEVPQNLSASRPQDRQFILSSKKLLLSDSGFYLCAGPGTPKVNYGYTFGSGTRLTVV.